This TCR beta chain was captured in a study of blood T cell repertoires in COVID-19. Measured with immunoSEQ multiplex PCR; TCRdb has only the in-frame clones, and not every one. Among roughly 50,000 clones listed, around 84% were seen once. Looked up from germline, CDR1 is KGHDR and CDR2 is SFDVKD. The CDR3 has 17 residues. The trim removed 5 bases at V and 6 bases at J, leaving 16 bases unmatched. The V call is TRBV24-1, the J call TRBJ2-3; 7 bases align to TRBD1. The sequence came from a human donor in a cohort sampled during active COVID-19. The sample taken for sequencing was peripheral blood. The CDR3 region is CATSGPSTGHTWDTQYF. The CDR3 DNA is TGTGCCACCAGTGGCCCCTCGACAGGGCATACATGGGATACGCAGTATTTT.